The 16 T cell receptor beta chains presented below share a single source sample, sequenced in a study of cytomegalovirus exposure and HLA in healthy donors. Researchers ran the PCR with 60 Vbeta and 13 Jbeta primers. Data came from immunoSEQ multiplex PCR; TCRdb stores just in-frame clones and leaves some out. This listing includes more than 70,000 clones. Sequenced: PBMCs. The receptors stem from a woman between 55 and 75 years old in good health and CMV-seronegative.

The V and J genes are TRBV7-2 and TRBJ2-5, with 7 bases lining up with TRBD1. CDR3 length: 14 residues. The V gene end was trimmed by 3 bases and the J gene end by 13 bases; junction bases not matched to a gene: 14. Germline V lookup: CDR1 SGHTA, CDR2 FQGNSA. The chain's CDR3 is CASSFFLSTTGRYF. In DNA form, the CDR3 reads TGTGCCAGCAGCTTTTTCCTCTCCACGACAGGGAGGTACTTC.

The V and J genes are TRBV6-5 and TRBJ1-1; D perhaps matches TRBD1 (6 bases). Germline CDR1 is MNHEY and CDR2 is SVGAGI. This CDR3 spans 15 amino acids. Trimming took 0 bases from V and 4 from J, leaving 12 bases between them. The CDR3, as DNA: TGTGCCAGCAGTTACTCCAGGGAAGGGGGCACTGAAGCTTTCTTT. Translation gives CASSYSREGGTEAFF.

The V call is TRBV4-3, the J call TRBJ2-3; D gene uncertain. The CDR3 extends over 15 amino acids. Germline V CDR1 and CDR2: LGHNA, YSLEER. V lost 3 bases and J lost 5, with 15 bases in between. The CDR3 protein is CASSHPELYVDTQYF. CDR3 coding DNA: TGCGCCAGCAGCCACCCGGAGCTATATGTAGATACGCAGTATTTT.

The chain joins TRBV29-1 to TRBJ2-1, with D possibly matching TRBD2 (5 bases). Germline values: CDR1 SQVTM, CDR2 ANQGSEA. This CDR3 has 14 amino acids. With 4 bases removed from V and 0 bases from J, the gap between germline ends came to 10 bases. The CDR3 sequence is CSVGGKSSYNEQFF. DNA of the CDR3: TGCAGCGTTGGAGGGAAGAGCTCCTACAATGAGCAGTTCTTC.

The gene calls are TRBV5-1 and TRBJ1-2; D is ambiguous. The CDR3 length is 11 residues. Trimming pared 8 bases from V and 2 bases from J, leaving 7 bases between. CDR1 SGHRS and CDR2 YFSETQ come from the germline V gene. The DNA for the CDR3 is TGCGCCAGTAGAGGCAACTATGGCTACACCTTC. It specifies CASRGNYGYTF.

CDR3 sequence reads: CATSRDREGLSDTQYF. The CDR3 bases are TGTGCCACCAGCAGAGACCGGGAGGGATTGTCAGATACGCAGTATTTT. The chain recombines TRBV15 with TRBJ2-3, with TRBD2 matching 8 bases. CDR1 LNHNV and CDR2 YYDKDF come from the germline V gene (reference sequence). J lost 4 bases, V lost 0 bases, and 6 bases had no gene match. The CDR3 extends over 16 amino acids.

The genes are TRBV4-3 and TRBJ2-2; D may be TRBD2 (7 bases). Trimming cost V 1 base and J 3 bases, with 15 bases left between them. CDR1 and CDR2 (germline): LGHNA, YSLEER. This CDR3 is built from 17 residues. Here the CDR3 DNA reads TGCGCCAGCAGCCAAGGGGGCGGGGGCTGGTACACCGGGGAGCTGTTTTTT. Amino acid sequence: CASSQGGGGWYTGELFF.

The V and J genes are TRBV9 and TRBJ1-4; D perhaps matches TRBD1 (5 bases). The CDR3 loop spans 14 amino acids. Germline V gene lookup returns CDR1 SGDLS and CDR2 YYNGEE. V dropped 2 bases and J dropped 2 bases, with 7 bases sitting between them. The CDR3 loop reads CASSVGGTNEKLFF. The CDR3, as DNA: TGTGCCAGCAGCGTCGGGGGTACTAATGAAAAACTGTTTTTT.

The chain recombines TRBV7-2 with TRBJ2-7; TRBD2 might be the D (5 bases). The CDR3 covers 14 residues. Germline V gene lookup returns CDR1 SGHTA and CDR2 FQGNSA. With 6 bases removed from V and 3 bases from J, the gap between germline ends came to 15 bases. CDR3 sequence (DNA): TGTGCCAGCAGTCTACCCGGGGTGAACTACGAGCAGTACTTC. This sequence encodes CASSLPGVNYEQYF.

The V and J genes are TRBV19 and TRBJ2-3; 8 nucleotides line up with TRBD1. Per germline, CDR1 LNHDA and CDR2 SQIVND (reference sequence). The CDR3 runs 15 residues. After removal of 5 bases from V and 4 bases from J, the junction contained 8 bases not matched to a gene. CDR3: CASSAGQAKADTQYF. In nucleotides, the CDR3 is TGTGCCAGTAGTGCGGGACAGGCGAAGGCAGATACGCAGTATTTT.

V gene TRBV28 combines with J gene TRBJ2-7, with 10 bases fitting TRBD2. Losses at the gene ends were 5 bases for V and 5 bases for J; bases not matched to a gene: 12. Germline-derived CDR1 and CDR2 are MDHEN and SYDVKM. The CDR3 contains 16 residues. DNA of the CDR3: TGTGCCAGCAGTCCTCCGACTAGCGGGTTGAAGAACGAGCAGTACTTC. It codes for CASSPPTSGLKNEQYF.

The rearrangement uses TRBV5-6 and TRBJ2-3, with 7 positions matching TRBD2. Germline V gives CDR1 SGHDT, CDR2 YYEEEE. This CDR3 spans 16 amino acids. J lost 2 bases, V lost 2 bases, and 8 bases had no gene match. CDR3 protein: CASSFRAGVITDTQYF. The CDR3 region has the DNA TGTGCCAGCAGCTTTAGGGCGGGAGTGATCACAGATACGCAGTATTTT.

This sequence joins TRBV19 and TRBJ1-5; D perhaps matches TRBD1 (6 bases). CDR3 length equals 16 residues. Trimming removed 4 bases at V and 5 bases at J, with 18 bases between. Germline V gene sequence: CDR1 LNHDA, CDR2 SQIVND (reference sequence). The CDR3 reads CASSTRRGGIYQPQHF. The DNA for the CDR3 is TGTGCCAGTAGTACCCGGAGGGGGGGCATCTATCAGCCCCAGCATTTT.

The DNA for the CDR3 is TGTGCCAGTAGCAGGGATAATTCACCCCTCCACTTT. Translating gives CASSRDNSPLHF. The rearrangement links TRBV19 to TRBJ1-6, with a weak D call TRBD1 (5 bases). The CDR3 has 12 residues. V shed 6 bases and J shed 5 bases, with 5 bases lying between them. Germline lookup yields CDR1 LNHDA and CDR2 SQIVND (reference sequence).

J is TRBJ2-4 and V is TRBV25-1; a possible D gene is TRBD1 (5 bases). Trimming took 6 bases from V and 0 from J, leaving 9 bases between them. Germline values: CDR1 MGHDK, CDR2 SYGVNS. The CDR3 is 14 amino acids. CDR3 in DNA: TGTGCCAGCAGCTCTCAGGGAGCCAAAAACATTCAGTACTTC. This gives the protein CASSSQGAKNIQYF.

The rearrangement links TRBV2 to TRBJ2-7; the D gene is possibly TRBD2 (6 bases). This CDR3 is built from 13 residues. V was pared by 7 bases and J by 2 bases, with 12 bases between. The V gene's germline CDR1 is SNHLY and CDR2 FYNNEI. CDR3 protein: CASNLAGPYEQYF. The DNA for the CDR3 is TGTGCCAGCAATTTGGCGGGACCCTACGAGCAGTACTTC.